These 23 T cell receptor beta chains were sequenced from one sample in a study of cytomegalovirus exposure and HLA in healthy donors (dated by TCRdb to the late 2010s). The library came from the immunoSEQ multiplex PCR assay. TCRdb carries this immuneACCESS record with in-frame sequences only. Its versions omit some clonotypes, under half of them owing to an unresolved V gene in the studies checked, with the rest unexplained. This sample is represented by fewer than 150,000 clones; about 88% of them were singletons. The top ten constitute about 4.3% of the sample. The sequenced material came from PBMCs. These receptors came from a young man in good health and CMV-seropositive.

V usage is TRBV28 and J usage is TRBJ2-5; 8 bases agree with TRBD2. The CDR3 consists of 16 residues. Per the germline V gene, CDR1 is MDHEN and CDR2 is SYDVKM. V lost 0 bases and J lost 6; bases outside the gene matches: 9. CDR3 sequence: CASSLWSGAGVKTQYF. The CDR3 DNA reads TGTGCCAGCAGTTTATGGAGCGGAGCGGGGGTAAAGACCCAGTACTTC.

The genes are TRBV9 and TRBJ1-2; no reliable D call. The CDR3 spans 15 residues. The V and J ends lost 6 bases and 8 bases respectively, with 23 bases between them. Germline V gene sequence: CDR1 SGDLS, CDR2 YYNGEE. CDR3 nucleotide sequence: TGTGCCAGCACCCCCCAGTCGGGGAGTGAGTGGGGCTACACCTTC. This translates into CASTPQSGSEWGYTF. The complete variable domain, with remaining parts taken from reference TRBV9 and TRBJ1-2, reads DSGVTQTPKHLITATGQRVTLRCSPRSGDLSVYWYQQSLDQGLQFLIQYYNGEERAKGNILERFSAQQFPDLHSELNLSSLELGDSALYFCASTPQSGSEWGYTFGSGTRLTVV.

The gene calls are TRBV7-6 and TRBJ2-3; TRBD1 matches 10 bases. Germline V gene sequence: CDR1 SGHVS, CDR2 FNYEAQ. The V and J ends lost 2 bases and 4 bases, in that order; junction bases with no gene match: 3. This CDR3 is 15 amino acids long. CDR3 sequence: CASSLLGQGPDTQYF. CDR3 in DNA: TGTGCCAGCAGCTTATTGGGACAGGGGCCAGATACGCAGTATTTT.

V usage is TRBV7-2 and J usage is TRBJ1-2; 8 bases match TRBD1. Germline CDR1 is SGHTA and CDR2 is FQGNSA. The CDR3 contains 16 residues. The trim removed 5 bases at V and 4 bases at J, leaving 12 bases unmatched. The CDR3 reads CASSPDRVIMFYGYTF. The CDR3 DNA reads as TGTGCCAGCAGCCCGGACAGGGTTATAATGTTCTATGGCTACACCTTC.

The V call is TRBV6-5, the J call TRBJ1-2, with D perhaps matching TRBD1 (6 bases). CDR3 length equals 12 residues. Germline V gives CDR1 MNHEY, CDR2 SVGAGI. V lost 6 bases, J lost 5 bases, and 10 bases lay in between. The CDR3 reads CASSRTAYGYTF. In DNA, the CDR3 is TGTGCCAGCAGCCGGACAGCGTATGGCTACACCTTC.

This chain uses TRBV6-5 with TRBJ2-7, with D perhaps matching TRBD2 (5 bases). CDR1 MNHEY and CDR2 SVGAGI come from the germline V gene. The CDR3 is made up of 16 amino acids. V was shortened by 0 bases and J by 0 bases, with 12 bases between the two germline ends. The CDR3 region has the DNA TGTGCCAGCAGTTACTCGGAGTCGGGGAGCTCCTACGAGCAGTACTTC. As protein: CASSYSESGSSYEQYF.

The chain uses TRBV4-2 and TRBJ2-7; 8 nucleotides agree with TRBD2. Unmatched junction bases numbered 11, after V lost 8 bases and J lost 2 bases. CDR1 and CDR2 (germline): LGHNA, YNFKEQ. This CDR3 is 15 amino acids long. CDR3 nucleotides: TGTGCCAGCGGCTTAAGCGGGGGCCGGACCTACGAGCAGTACTTC. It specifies CASGLSGGRTYEQYF.

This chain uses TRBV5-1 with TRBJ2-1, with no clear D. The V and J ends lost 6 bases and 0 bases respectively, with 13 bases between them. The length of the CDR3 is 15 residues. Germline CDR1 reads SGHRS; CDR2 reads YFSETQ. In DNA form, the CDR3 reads TGCGCCAGCACCCCTGGTCCCAGCTCCTACAATGAGCAGTTCTTC. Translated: CASTPGPSSYNEQFF.

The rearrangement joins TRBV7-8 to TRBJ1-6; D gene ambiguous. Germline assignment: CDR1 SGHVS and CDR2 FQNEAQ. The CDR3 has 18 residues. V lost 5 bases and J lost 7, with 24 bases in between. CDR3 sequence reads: CASSPLVQAITPNSPLHF. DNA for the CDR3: TGTGCCAGCAGCCCCCTTGTGCAGGCGATTACACCGAATTCACCCCTCCACTTT.

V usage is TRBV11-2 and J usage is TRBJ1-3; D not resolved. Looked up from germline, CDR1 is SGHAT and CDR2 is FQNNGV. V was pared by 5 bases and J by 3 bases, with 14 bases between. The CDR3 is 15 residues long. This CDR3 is CASSPREGGGNTIYF. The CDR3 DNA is TGTGCCAGCAGCCCTAGGGAGGGAGGTGGAAACACCATATATTTT.

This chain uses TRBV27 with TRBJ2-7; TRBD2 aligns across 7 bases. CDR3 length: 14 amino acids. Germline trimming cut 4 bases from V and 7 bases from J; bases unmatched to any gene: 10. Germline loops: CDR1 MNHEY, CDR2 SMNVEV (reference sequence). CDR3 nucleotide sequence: TGTGCCAGCAGTTCCTGGGACTACCCTTGGGAGCAGTACTTC. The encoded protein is CASSSWDYPWEQYF.

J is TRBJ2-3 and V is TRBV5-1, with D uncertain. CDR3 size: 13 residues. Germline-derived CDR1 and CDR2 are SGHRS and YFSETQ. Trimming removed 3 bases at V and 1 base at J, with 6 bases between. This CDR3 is CASSSTGTDTQYF. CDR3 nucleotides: TGCGCCAGCAGCTCCACGGGCACAGATACGCAGTATTTT. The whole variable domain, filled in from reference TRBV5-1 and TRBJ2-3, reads KAGVTQTPRYLIKTRGQQVTLSCSPISGHRSVSWYQQTPGQGLQFLFEYFSETQRNKGNFPGRFSGRQFSNSRSEMNVSTLELGDSALYLCASSSTGTDTQYFGPGTRLTVL.

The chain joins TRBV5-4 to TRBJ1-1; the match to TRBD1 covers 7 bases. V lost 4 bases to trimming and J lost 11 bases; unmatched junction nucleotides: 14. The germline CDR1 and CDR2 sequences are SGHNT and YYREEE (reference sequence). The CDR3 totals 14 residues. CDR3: CASSLNRGGQEAFF. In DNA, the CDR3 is TGTGCCAGCAGCCTAAACAGGGGAGGCCAGGAGGCTTTCTTT.

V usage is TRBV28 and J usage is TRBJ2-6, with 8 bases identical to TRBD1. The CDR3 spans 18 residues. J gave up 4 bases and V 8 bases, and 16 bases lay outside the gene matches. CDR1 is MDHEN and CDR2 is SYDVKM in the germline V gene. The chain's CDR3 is CASSSLARGRGGANVLTF. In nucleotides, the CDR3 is TGTGCCAGCTCATCCCTGGCCAGGGGGCGCGGCGGGGCCAACGTCCTGACTTTC.

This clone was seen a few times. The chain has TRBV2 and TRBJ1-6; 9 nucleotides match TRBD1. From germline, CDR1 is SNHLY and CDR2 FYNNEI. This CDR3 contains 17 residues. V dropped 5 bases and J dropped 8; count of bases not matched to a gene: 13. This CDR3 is CASSYDLRQGVDSPLHF. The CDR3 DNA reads TGTGCCAGCAGTTACGACCTTAGACAGGGGGTAGATTCACCCCTCCACTTT.

CDR3 in amino acids: CASGLSELDTQYF. CDR3 coding DNA: TGTGCTAGTGGTTTGAGCGAACTAGATACGCAGTATTTT. The J gene is TRBJ2-3, the V gene TRBV12-5; D gene unclear. Germline V gives CDR1 LGHNT, CDR2 FRNRAP. The CDR3 extends over 13 amino acids. V shed 2 bases and J shed 5 bases, with 8 bases lying between them.

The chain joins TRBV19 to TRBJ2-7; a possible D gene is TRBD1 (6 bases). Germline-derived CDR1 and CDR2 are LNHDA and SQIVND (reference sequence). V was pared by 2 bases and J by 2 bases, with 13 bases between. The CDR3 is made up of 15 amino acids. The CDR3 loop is CASSIITGHPYEQYF. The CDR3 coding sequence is TGTGCCAGTAGTATAATTACAGGGCATCCCTACGAGCAGTACTTC. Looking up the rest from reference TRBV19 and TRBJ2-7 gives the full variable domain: DGGITQSPKYLFRKEGQNVTLSCEQNLNHDAMYWYRQDPGQGLRLIYYSQIVNDFQKGDIAEGYSVSREKKESFPLTVTSAQKNPTAFYLCASSIITGHPYEQYFGPGTRLTVT.

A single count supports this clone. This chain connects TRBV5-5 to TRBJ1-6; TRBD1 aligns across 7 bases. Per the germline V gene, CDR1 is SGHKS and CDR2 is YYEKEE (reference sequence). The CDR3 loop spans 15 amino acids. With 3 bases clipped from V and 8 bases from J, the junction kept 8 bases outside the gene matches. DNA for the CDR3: TGTGCCAGCAGCTCTCCGGGACAGCTTGATTCACCCCTCCACTTT. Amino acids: CASSSPGQLDSPLHF.

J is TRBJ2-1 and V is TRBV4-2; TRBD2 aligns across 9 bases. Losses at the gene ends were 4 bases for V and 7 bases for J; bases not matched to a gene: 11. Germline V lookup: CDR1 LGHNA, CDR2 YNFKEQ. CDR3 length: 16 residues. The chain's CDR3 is CASSLFGERGANEQFF. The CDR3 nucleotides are TGTGCCAGCAGCCTTTTTGGGGAGCGGGGGGCTAATGAGCAGTTCTTC.

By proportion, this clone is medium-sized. In nucleotides, the CDR3 is TGTGCCAGCAGTGAGATAGCGGGGGGGTTGGAGACCCAGTACTTC. This gives the protein CASSEIAGGLETQYF. The V gene is TRBV6-1, the J gene TRBJ2-5, with 11 positions matching TRBD2. Trimming at V came to 3 bases and at J to 5 bases, leaving 5 bases not matched to a gene. CDR3 length: 15 amino acids. Germline V gene sequence: CDR1 MNHNS, CDR2 SASEGT.

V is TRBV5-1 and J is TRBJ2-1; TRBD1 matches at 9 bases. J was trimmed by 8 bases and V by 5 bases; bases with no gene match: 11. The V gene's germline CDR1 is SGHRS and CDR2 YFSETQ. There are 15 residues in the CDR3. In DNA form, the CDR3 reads TGCGCCAGCAGTCCCGGGACAGGGAGCCTCCATGAGCAGTTCTTC. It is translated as CASSPGTGSLHEQFF.

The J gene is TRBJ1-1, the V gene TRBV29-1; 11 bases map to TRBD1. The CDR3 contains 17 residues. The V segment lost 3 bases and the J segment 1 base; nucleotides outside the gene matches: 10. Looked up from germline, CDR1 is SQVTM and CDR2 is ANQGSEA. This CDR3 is CSVERGQGESRNTEAFF. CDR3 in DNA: TGCAGCGTTGAGCGGGGACAGGGGGAAAGTCGGAACACTGAAGCTTTCTTT.

The CDR3: CASSATGGLRGYTF. The CDR3 DNA is TGCGCCAGCAGCGCTACAGGGGGCTTGCGTGGCTACACCTTC. V usage is TRBV5-1 and J usage is TRBJ1-2; 9 nucleotides align to TRBD1. The CDR3 contains 14 residues. V was clipped by 4 bases and J by 7 bases; unmatched bases: 8. The germline gives CDR1 SGHRS, CDR2 YFSETQ.